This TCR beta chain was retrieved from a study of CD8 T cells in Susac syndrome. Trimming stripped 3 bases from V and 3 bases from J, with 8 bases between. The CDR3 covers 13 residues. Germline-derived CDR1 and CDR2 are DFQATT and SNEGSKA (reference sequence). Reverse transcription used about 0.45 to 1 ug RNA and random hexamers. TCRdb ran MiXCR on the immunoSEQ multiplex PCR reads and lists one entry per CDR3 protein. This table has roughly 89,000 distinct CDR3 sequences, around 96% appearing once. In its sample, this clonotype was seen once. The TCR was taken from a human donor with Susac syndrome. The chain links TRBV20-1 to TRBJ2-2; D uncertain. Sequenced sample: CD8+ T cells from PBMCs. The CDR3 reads CSASPWDTGELFF. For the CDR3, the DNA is TGCAGTGCTAGTCCGTGGGACACCGGGGAGCTGTTTTTT.